The present T cell receptor beta chain was sequenced within a study of breast tumors, draining lymph nodes, adjacent tissues. Axillary draining lymph nodes of breast cancer patients supplied the node samples. Per the germline V gene, CDR1 is KGHDR and CDR2 is SFDVKD. 10 amino acids form the CDR3, both terminal residues included. Concerning this clonotype itself: Its antigen is currently unknown. In this CDR3 the conserved last residue, phenylalanine or tryptophan, is missing, so a read error is likely. It is unclear where the CDR3 begins or ends on the DNA, so no DNA is shown, and the CDR3 is as TCRdb lists it.

TCRdb ran MiXCR on the multiplex PCR reads and lists one entry per CDR3 protein. The repertoire consists of approximately 250,000 distinct CDR3 sequences, with 30% to 35% occurring once and the leading ten covering approximately 3.5%. Points from the study as a whole: Luminal-like breast cancer showed significantly greater tumor-nontumor repertoire similarity than basal-like breast cancer did. Tumor TCR diversity was below lymph nodes but above nontumor tissue. The data were judged consistent with most tumor T cells coming from lymph node and expanding in tumor. Data only fit, rather than demonstrated, lymph node origin of most tumor T cells.

This clonotype was obtained from a female donor with breast cancer. Some clones in this sample may be carry-over from other donors' samples. Sequencing input: axillary lymph node tissue. This chain links TRBV24-1 with TRBJ2-6; the table calls TRBD1, which could not be checked here. The CDR3 sequence: CATSGTGGLT.